This TCR beta chain is from a study of vaccination effects on CD4 cells after COVID-19. Turning to the study itself: A couple of convalescent pre-vaccine samples were taken 142 and 148 days post-diagnosis.

Trimming took 6 bases from V and 10 from J, leaving 22 bases between them. Germline values: CDR1 SNHLY, CDR2 FYNNEI. The CDR3 is 16 amino acids. A word on this clone: Its target is unknown.

Study-wide points: In the late period after vaccination, infection- and vaccine-induced clones contracted markedly.

Before sequencing, viral peptide pools were used by the ViraFEST assay to expand antigen-specific CD4+ T cells. CD4+ T cells were isolated after around ten days of culture. The individual was infected with SARS-CoV-2 between March and December 2020, as confirmed by PCR. Every well got 2 million to 2.5 million PBMC, which were grown with about 10 IU/ml IL-2 and about 9.5 ug/ml peptides. Half-medium replacement with IL-2 medium occurred on days 3 and 7. Data came from immunoSEQ multiplex PCR; TCRdb stores just in-frame clones and leaves some out. The table has tens of thousands of clones, about two thirds seen once.

The specimen comprised CD4+ T cells from PBMCs cultured with a peptide pool, sampled before COVID-19 vaccination. The TCR sequence derives from a human donor who had a prior SARS-CoV-2 infection. This chain connects TRBV2 to TRBJ1-6; D not resolved. CDR3 region: CASSDGSIPEGSPLHF. The CDR3 DNA is TGTGCCAGCAGCGACGGTTCTATCCCCGAGGGATCACCCCTCCACTTT. Using reference TRBV2 and TRBJ1-6 for the parts outside the CDR3, the full variable domain is EPEVTQTPSHQVTQMGQEVILRCVPISNHLYFYWYRQILGQKVEFLVSFYNNEISEKSEIFDDQFSVERPDGSNFTLKIRSTKLEDSAMYFCASSDGSIPEGSPLHFGNGTRLTVT.